This paragraph reports one T cell receptor (beta chain). Its antigen remains unknown. This sample is part of a study of cytomegalovirus exposure and HLA in healthy donors. Looked up from germline, CDR1 is SEHNR and CDR2 is FQNEAQ (reference sequence). Unmatched junction bases numbered 10, after V lost 4 bases and J lost 6 bases. CDR3 length: 16 residues. Primers: 60 Vbeta forward and 13 Jbeta reverse. The table came from immunoSEQ multiplex PCR; TCRdb's copy has only in-frame clones and leaves some out. The table includes 150,000 to 200,000 clones, just over 70% detected once. Notes on the study in general: A later look showed TCR association rates differing by HLA locus, highest for DRB1 and lowest for HLA-C. By a later analysis, the bulk of CMV-associated TCR beta chains appeared HLA-restricted. Across donors, most TCRs were seen rarely, yet some public ones were widespread. According to the study, 180 or so TCR beta chains were cytomegalovirus-associated.

Sample: PBMCs. The receptor was derived from a man younger than 35 in good health and CMV-seropositive. The rearrangement joins TRBV7-9 to TRBJ2-1, with 9 bases matching TRBD2. The CDR3 sequence: CASSSSGLAGINEQFF. For the CDR3, the DNA is TGTGCCAGCAGCTCAAGTGGGCTAGCGGGGATCAATGAGCAGTTCTTC.